This T cell receptor beta chain was obtained from a study of shared clonotypes between healthy human individuals. CD45RO negativity and positive selection for CCR7 defined naive CD8 cells, a population that excluded terminally differentiated effector memory CD45RA+ cells. Germline values: CDR1 SGHDT, CDR2 YYEEEE. The CDR3 totals 12 residues. V shed 5 bases and J shed 7 bases, with 10 bases lying between them. Clones were read by immunoSEQ multiplex PCR, and TCRdb kept only the in-frame ones, dropping some. In the table there are hundreds of thousands of clones, approximately 96% of which are singletons.

V usage is TRBV5-6 and J usage is TRBJ2-1; D may be TRBD2 (5 bases). The TCR was taken from a woman aged 25 to 39 in good health. The sequenced sample was naive CD8+ T cells sorted from blood. CDR3 residues: CASRGLGNEQFF. CDR3 sequence (DNA): TGTGCCAGCAGAGGACTGGGGAATGAGCAGTTCTTC.